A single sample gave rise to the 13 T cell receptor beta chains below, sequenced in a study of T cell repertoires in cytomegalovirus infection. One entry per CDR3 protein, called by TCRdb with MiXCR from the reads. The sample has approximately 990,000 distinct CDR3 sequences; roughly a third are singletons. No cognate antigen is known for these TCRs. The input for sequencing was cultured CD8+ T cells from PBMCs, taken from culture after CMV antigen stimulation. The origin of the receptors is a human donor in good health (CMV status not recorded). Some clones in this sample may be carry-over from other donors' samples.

The CDR3 DNA reads TGTGCCAGCAGCTCCCCTTTTACTAGCGGGGGAACCTACGAGCAGTACTTC. It yields the protein CASSSPFTSGGTYEQYF. The chain is built from TRBV7-3 and TRBJ2-7, with TRBD2 identical over 11 bases. With 4 bases clipped from V and 2 bases from J, the junction kept 10 bases outside the gene matches. Germline CDR1 SGHTA, CDR2 FQGTGA. The CDR3 has 17 amino acids.

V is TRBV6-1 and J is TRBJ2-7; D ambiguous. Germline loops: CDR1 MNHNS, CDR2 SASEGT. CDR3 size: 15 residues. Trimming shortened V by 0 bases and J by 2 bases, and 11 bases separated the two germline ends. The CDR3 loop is CASSEARTPAYEQYF. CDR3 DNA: TGTGCCAGCAGTGAAGCGCGGACGCCAGCCTACGAGCAGTACTTC.

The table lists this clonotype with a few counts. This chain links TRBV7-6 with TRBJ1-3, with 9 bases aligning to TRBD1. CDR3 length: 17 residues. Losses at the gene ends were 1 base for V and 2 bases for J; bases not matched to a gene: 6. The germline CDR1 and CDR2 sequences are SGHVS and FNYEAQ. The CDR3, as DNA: TGTGCCAGCAGCTTAGTACAGGGGGCGTCTCCTGGAAACACCATATATTTT. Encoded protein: CASSLVQGASPGNTIYF.

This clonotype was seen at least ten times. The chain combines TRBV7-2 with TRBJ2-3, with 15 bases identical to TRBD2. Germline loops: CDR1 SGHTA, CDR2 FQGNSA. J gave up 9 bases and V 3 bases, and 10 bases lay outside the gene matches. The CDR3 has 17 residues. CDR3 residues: CASSFGTSGGIPGTQYF. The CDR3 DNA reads TGTGCCAGCAGCTTCGGGACTAGCGGGGGGATTCCTGGAACGCAGTATTTT.

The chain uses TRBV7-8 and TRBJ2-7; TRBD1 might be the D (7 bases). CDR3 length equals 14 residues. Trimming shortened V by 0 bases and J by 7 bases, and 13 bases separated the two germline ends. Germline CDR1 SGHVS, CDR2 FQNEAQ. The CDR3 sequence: CASSLARDSQEQYV. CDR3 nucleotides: TGTGCCAGCAGCTTAGCGCGGGACAGTCAAGAGCAGTACGTC.

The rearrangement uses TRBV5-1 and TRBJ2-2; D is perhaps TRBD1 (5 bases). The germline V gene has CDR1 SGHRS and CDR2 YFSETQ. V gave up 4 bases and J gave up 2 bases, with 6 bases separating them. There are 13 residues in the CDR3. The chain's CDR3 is CASSRGNTGELFF. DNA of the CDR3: TGCGCCAGCAGCAGGGGTAACACCGGGGAGCTGTTTTTT.

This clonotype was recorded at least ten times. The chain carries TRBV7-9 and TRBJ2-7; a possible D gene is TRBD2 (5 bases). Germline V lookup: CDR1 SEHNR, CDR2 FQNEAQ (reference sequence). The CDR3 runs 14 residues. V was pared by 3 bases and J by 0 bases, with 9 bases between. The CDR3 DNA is TGTGCCAGCAGCTTTCCCGGGGACTCCTACGAGCAGTACTTC. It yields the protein CASSFPGDSYEQYF.

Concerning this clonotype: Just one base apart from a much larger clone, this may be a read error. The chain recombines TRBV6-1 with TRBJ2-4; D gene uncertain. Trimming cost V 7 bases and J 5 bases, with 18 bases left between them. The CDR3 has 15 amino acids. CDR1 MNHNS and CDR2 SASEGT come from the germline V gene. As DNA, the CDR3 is TGTGCCAGCATCCTACAAAGTGACCGAGAAAACATTCAGTACTTC. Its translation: CASILQSDRENIQYF.

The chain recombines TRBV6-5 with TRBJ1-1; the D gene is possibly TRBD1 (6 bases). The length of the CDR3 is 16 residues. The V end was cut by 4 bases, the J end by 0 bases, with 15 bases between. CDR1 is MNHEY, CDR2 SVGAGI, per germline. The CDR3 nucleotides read TGTGCCAGCAGTTCGATAACAGGGAGGCTGAACACTGAAGCTTTCTTT. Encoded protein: CASSSITGRLNTEAFF.

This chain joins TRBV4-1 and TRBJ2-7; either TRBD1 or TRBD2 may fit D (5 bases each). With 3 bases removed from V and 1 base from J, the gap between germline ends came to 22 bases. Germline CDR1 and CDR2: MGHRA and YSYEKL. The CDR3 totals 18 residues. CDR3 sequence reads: CASSQPSPHRDGSYEQYF. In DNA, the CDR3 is TGCGCCAGCAGCCAGCCCTCCCCACACCGGGACGGGTCCTACGAGCAGTACTTC.

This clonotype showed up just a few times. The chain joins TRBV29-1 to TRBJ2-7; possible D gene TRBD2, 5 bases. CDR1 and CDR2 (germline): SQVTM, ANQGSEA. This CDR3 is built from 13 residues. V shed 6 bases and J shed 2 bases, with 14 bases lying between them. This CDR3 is CSVTEDRTYEQYF. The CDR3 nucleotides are TGCAGCGTAACGGAGGACCGAACCTACGAGCAGTACTTC.

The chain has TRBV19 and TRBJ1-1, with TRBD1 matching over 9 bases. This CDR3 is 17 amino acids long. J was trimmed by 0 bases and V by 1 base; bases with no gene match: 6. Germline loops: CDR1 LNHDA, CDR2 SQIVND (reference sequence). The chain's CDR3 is CASSIVGNRGLNTEAFF. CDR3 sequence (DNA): TGTGCCAGTAGTATAGTGGGCAACAGGGGGCTGAACACTGAAGCTTTCTTT.

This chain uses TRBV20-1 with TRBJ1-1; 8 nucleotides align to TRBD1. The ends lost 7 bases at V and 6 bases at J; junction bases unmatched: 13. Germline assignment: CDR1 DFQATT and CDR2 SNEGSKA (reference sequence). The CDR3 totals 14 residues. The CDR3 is CSGGQGAHFSEAFF. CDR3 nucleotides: TGCAGTGGGGGGCAGGGGGCGCATTTTTCTGAAGCTTTCTTT.